This entry lists 31 T cell receptor beta chains sequenced from one sample in a study of blood T cell repertoires in COVID-19. Measured with immunoSEQ multiplex PCR; TCRdb has only the in-frame clones, and not every one. The sample has approximately 110,000 clones; around 83% are singletons. Sequencing was done on a sample of peripheral blood. These receptors were collected from a human donor in a cohort sampled during active COVID-19.

The chain recombines TRBV9 with TRBJ2-7; TRBD2 agrees at 7 bases. Per the germline V gene, CDR1 is SGDLS and CDR2 is YYNGEE. The CDR3 is 16 residues long. Trimming cost V 2 bases and J 6 bases; bases outside gene matches: 14. As DNA, the CDR3 is TGTGCCAGCAGCGTTGGACCTGGACTAGGGGTTGGCGAGCAGTACTTC. Its protein product is CASSVGPGLGVGEQYF.

This chain uses TRBV6-5 with TRBJ2-4; D is perhaps TRBD1 (5 bases). This CDR3 has 14 residues. Per the germline V gene, CDR1 is MNHEY and CDR2 is SVGAGI. Deletions cut 6 bases from V and 8 bases from J, with 17 bases between. The CDR3 reads CASSTGFRVDIQYF. The CDR3 bases are TGTGCCAGCAGCACCGGTTTCAGGGTAGACATTCAGTACTTC.

This clone appeared a single time. This chain links TRBV3-1 (or the pseudogene TRBV3-2) with TRBJ1-2, with 7 bases that match TRBD1. After removal of 1 base from V and 8 bases from J, the junction contained 10 bases not matched to a gene. Germline lookup yields CDR1 LGHDT and CDR2 YNNKEL (reference sequence). CDR3 length: 15 residues. CDR3 region: CASSQGNRQGLGYTF. DNA for the CDR3: TGTGCCAGCAGCCAAGGGAACCGACAGGGCTTAGGCTACACCTTC.

As regards this clone: An end of the junction does not agree with germline; a read error may underlie this. The gene calls are TRBV3-1 (or the pseudogene TRBV3-2) and TRBJ2-1; D perhaps matches TRBD2 (6 bases). This CDR3 spans 14 amino acids. The germline V gene has CDR1 LGHDT and CDR2 YNNKEL (reference sequence). The CDR3 DNA reads as TGTGCCAGCACCCAAGCCGGGGGTTCCAATGAGCAGTTCTTC. This encodes CASTQAGGSNEQFF.

This clone was found a few times. The CDR3 coding sequence is TGCGCCAGCAGCTCCAGGGAACCCTACGAGCAGTACTTC. Translated, it gives CASSSREPYEQYF. The rearrangement joins TRBV5-1 to TRBJ2-7; possible D gene TRBD1, 5 bases. Germline lookup yields CDR1 SGHRS and CDR2 YFSETQ. Trimming cost V 3 bases and J 2 bases, with 9 bases left between them. The CDR3 runs to 13 residues.

The J gene is TRBJ2-2, the V gene TRBV10-3, with TRBD2 identical over 9 bases. The CDR3 has 15 residues. Germline CDR1 ENHRY, CDR2 SYGVKD. The ends lost 5 bases at V and 0 bases at J; junction bases unmatched: 1. The CDR3 spells CAISPSGTNTGELFF. CDR3 coding DNA: TGTGCCATCAGTCCTAGCGGGACGAACACCGGGGAGCTGTTTTTT.

This clone has just one count. The chain couples TRBV11-2 to TRBJ1-3; D is ambiguous. V lost 5 bases and J lost 4, with 18 bases in between. The CDR3 has 16 amino acids. The V gene's germline CDR1 is SGHAT and CDR2 FQNNGV. CDR3 DNA sequence: TGTGCCAGCAGCAAAGGCCGGGAGTGGATCGGAAACACCATATATTTT. Its translation is CASSKGREWIGNTIYF.

V gene TRBV4-2 combines with J gene TRBJ1-3, with 8 bases aligning to TRBD1. The germline gives CDR1 LGHNA, CDR2 YNFKEQ. V lost 7 bases to trimming and J lost 2 bases; unmatched junction nucleotides: 4. The length of the CDR3 is 14 residues. This CDR3 reads CASTPDRAGNTIYF. The CDR3 DNA follows: TGTGCCAGCACCCCGGACAGGGCTGGAAACACCATATATTTT.

V is TRBV6-1 and J is TRBJ1-1, with D unresolved. The CDR3 is 15 amino acids. V was pared by 2 bases and J by 6 bases, with 16 bases between. The V gene's germline CDR1 is MNHNS and CDR2 SASEGT. The CDR3 loop reads CASSEPAGWMSEAFF. CDR3 DNA sequence: TGTGCCAGCAGTGAACCCGCAGGTTGGATGTCTGAAGCTTTCTTT.

This chain joins TRBV7-9 and TRBJ2-5, with TRBD2 matching 16 bases. Trimming took 2 bases from V and 4 from J; bases not matched to a gene: 10. Germline V gives CDR1 SEHNR, CDR2 FQNEAQ (reference sequence). CDR3 length equals 19 residues. CDR3 in DNA: TGTGCCAGCAGCTTACTTCGTGGGACTAGCGGGAGGGCCGGAGAGACCCAGTACTTC. Residues: CASSLLRGTSGRAGETQYF.

This clone has just one count. The V call is TRBV14, the J call TRBJ1-1; D is unclear. In germline, CDR1 is SGHDN, CDR2 FVKESK. This CDR3 comprises 13 residues. Trimming took off 4 bases at V and 1 base at J, with 7 bases between the two ends. CDR3 bases: TGTGCCAGCAGCCGAATGGCGAACACTGAAGCTTTCTTT. It encodes CASSRMANTEAFF.

CDR3 in DNA: TGTGCCACCAGTGGGGAGTTCGGCACAGATACGCAGTATTTT. This encodes CATSGEFGTDTQYF. The chain couples TRBV24-1 to TRBJ2-3; D may be TRBD2 (5 bases). This CDR3 has 14 residues. V lost 5 bases to trimming and J lost 1 base, with 9 bases between them. CDR1 and CDR2 (germline): KGHDR, SFDVKD.

The chain uses TRBV5-1 and TRBJ2-2; 7 positions match TRBD1. The CDR3 is made up of 16 amino acids. CDR1 and CDR2 (germline): SGHRS, YFSETQ. The ends lost 4 bases at V and 2 bases at J; junction bases unmatched: 8. The CDR3: CASSLGQSINTGELFF. The CDR3, as DNA: TGCGCCAGCAGCCTGGGACAGTCGATCAACACCGGGGAGCTGTTTTTT.

This clone has at least ten counts. The rearrangement links TRBV4-1 to TRBJ2-7; TRBD1 is a possible D gene (6 bases). Germline lookup yields CDR1 MGHRA and CDR2 YSYEKL. The CDR3 loop spans 16 amino acids. Trimming stripped 0 bases from V and 2 bases from J, with 14 bases between. Written as DNA, the CDR3 is TGCGCCAGCAGCCAAGACCCCCAGGGGAAGACCTACGAGCAGTACTTC. Translation gives CASSQDPQGKTYEQYF.

This sequence joins TRBV2 and TRBJ2-3; D ambiguous. Germline CDR1 is SNHLY and CDR2 is FYNNEI. CDR3 size: 12 residues. The V end lost 2 bases, the J end lost 4 bases, and 4 bases lay between the germline ends. The CDR3 reads CASSEFSDTQYF. The DNA of the CDR3 is TGTGCCAGCAGTGAATTCTCAGATACGCAGTATTTT.

The chain links TRBV11-2 to TRBJ1-4; the D is unclear. Germline V CDR1 and CDR2: SGHAT, FQNNGV. The ends were cut back, 3 bases at V and 5 bases at J, with 7 bases in the middle. The CDR3 spans 13 residues. The CDR3 DNA reads TGTGCCAGCAGCTTGTCCAGGAATGAAAAACTGTTTTTT. It encodes CASSLSRNEKLFF.

CDR3 sequence: CASSQDAYGGDTQYF. For the CDR3, the DNA is TGTGCCAGCAGCCAAGATGCCTACGGAGGGGATACGCAGTATTTT. The chain carries TRBV14 and TRBJ2-3; TRBD2 is a possible D gene (6 bases). Germline loops: CDR1 SGHDN, CDR2 FVKESK. This CDR3 has 15 amino acids. Trimming left V 0 bases short and J 6 bases short, with 13 bases between. The variable domain in full, with the rest retrieved from reference TRBV14 and TRBJ2-3, is EAGVTQFPSHSVIEKGQTVTLRCDPISGHDNLYWYRRVMGKEIKFLLHFVKESKQDESGMPNNRFLAERTGGTYSTLKVQPAELEDSGVYFCASSQDAYGGDTQYFGPGTRLTVL.

The CDR3 region is CASSGDRDPNYGYTF. The CDR3 DNA follows: TGTGCCAGCAGCGGTGACAGGGATCCTAACTATGGCTACACCTTC. This chain connects TRBV9 to TRBJ1-2, with 7 nucleotides matching TRBD1. The CDR3 has 15 amino acids. The germline gives CDR1 SGDLS, CDR2 YYNGEE. The trim removed 3 bases at V and 0 bases at J, leaving 5 bases unmatched.

This chain connects TRBV30 to TRBJ1-1; D uncertain. Germline V gives CDR1 GTSNPN, CDR2 SVGIG (reference sequence). The CDR3 extends over 15 amino acids. V was clipped by 0 bases and J by 7 bases, with 18 bases between them. CDR3 nucleotides: TGTGCCTGGAGTGTGAGAAGAGAAACAGCCCGTGAAGCTTTCTTT. This gives the protein CAWSVRRETAREAFF.

The CDR3 region has the DNA TGTGCCAGCAGTCAAAGTCACAAAGAGCAGTACTTC. Its translation is CASSQSHKEQYF. The V call is TRBV28, the J call TRBJ2-7; unclear D gene. The V gene's germline CDR1 is MDHEN and CDR2 SYDVKM. CDR3 length: 12 amino acids. V was trimmed by 5 bases and J by 7 bases, leaving 12 bases between them.

This clone was observed a few times. J is TRBJ1-5 and V is TRBV30, with a possible D match to TRBD1 (5 bases). CDR1 and CDR2 from the germline V gene are GTSNPN and SVGIG (reference sequence). CDR3 length: 15 residues. V was trimmed by 3 bases and J by 2 bases, leaving 14 bases between them. The CDR3 protein is CAWSLTASRNQPQHF. The CDR3 nucleotides are TGTGCCTGGAGCTTGACAGCAAGCCGCAATCAGCCCCAGCATTTT. Variable domain in full (rest from reference TRBV30 and TRBJ1-5): SQTIHQWPATLVQPVGSPLSLECTVEGTSNPNLYWYRQAAGRGLQLLFYSVGIGQISSEVPQNLSASRPQDRQFILSSKKLLLSDSGFYLCAWSLTASRNQPQHFGDGTRLSIL.

This clone was observed once. This sequence joins TRBV27 and TRBJ2-1; no firm D call. V was clipped by 6 bases and J by 4 bases, with 7 bases between them. CDR1 MNHEY and CDR2 SMNVEV come from the germline V gene (reference sequence). There are 12 residues in the CDR3. The CDR3 DNA reads as TGTGCCAGCAGCCTAAATTACAATGAGCAGTTCTTC. Translated: CASSLNYNEQFF.

The chain employs TRBV4-1 and TRBJ2-5, with a possible D match to TRBD1 (5 bases). V lost 1 base and J 1 base, leaving 7 bases between the germline ends. This CDR3 comprises 14 residues. Germline CDR1 reads MGHRA; CDR2 reads YSYEKL. As DNA, the CDR3 is TGCGCCAGCAGCCAAGTACAGGTCCAAGAGACCCAGTACTTC. It is translated as CASSQVQVQETQYF.

V gene TRBV14 combines with J gene TRBJ2-3, with D hard to call. Germline V gene sequence: CDR1 SGHDN, CDR2 FVKESK. V gave up 4 bases and J gave up 5 bases, with 13 bases separating them. The CDR3 has 14 amino acids. As DNA, the CDR3 is TGTGCCAGCAGCCCCTTAATAGTTGGAGATACGCAGTATTTT. Translating gives CASSPLIVGDTQYF.

This sequence joins TRBV27 and TRBJ1-1, with a tentative D call TRBD1 (6 bases). The germline V gene encodes CDR1 MNHEY and CDR2 SMNVEV (reference sequence). V lost 6 bases and J lost 1, with 15 bases in between. This CDR3 region has 15 residues. The CDR3 is CASSLGGQGNTEAFF. The CDR3 nucleotides are TGTGCCAGCAGCCTGGGGGGGCAGGGGAACACTGAAGCTTTCTTT.

The V call is TRBV6-2 or TRBV6-3, the J call TRBJ2-4, with D uncertain. This CDR3 is built from 16 residues. Germline V gene data show CDR1 as MNHEY and CDR2 as SVGEGT. Trimming stripped 6 bases from V and 0 bases from J, with 15 bases between. The CDR3 DNA sequence: TGTGCCAGCAGCGACTTCATCAATTTAGCCAAAAACATTCAGTACTTC. Protein: CASSDFINLAKNIQYF.

The CDR3 DNA sequence: TGTGCCAGCAGCTTTGGGACAGGGTCCGGGGAGCTGTTTTTT. It specifies CASSFGTGSGELFF. This chain joins TRBV5-6 and TRBJ2-2, with 9 positions matching TRBD1. The V gene's germline CDR1 is SGHDT and CDR2 YYEEEE. J lost 6 bases, V lost 2 bases, and 2 bases had no gene match. The CDR3 extends over 14 amino acids.

The V call is TRBV27, the J call TRBJ2-7, with 8 bases aligning to TRBD1. The CDR3 consists of 16 residues. Per the germline V gene, CDR1 is MNHEY and CDR2 is SMNVEV (reference sequence). The J segment lost 4 bases and the V segment lost 2 bases, leaving 10 bases of the junction unmatched. CDR3 bases: TGTGCCAGCAGTTTACACTCCGGGACAGGAGGTTACGAGCAGTACTTC. This encodes CASSLHSGTGGYEQYF.

The count of this clone is one. The DNA of the CDR3 is TGTGCCACCAGCAGAGGCCCGGGACTAGACTTCCCCGGGGAGCTGTTTTTT. Translated: CATSRGPGLDFPGELFF. The chain links TRBV15 to TRBJ2-2, with TRBD2 matching 8 bases. The CDR3 runs to 17 residues. With 1 base clipped from V and 6 bases from J, the junction kept 10 bases outside the gene matches. CDR1 is LNHNV and CDR2 is YYDKDF in the germline V gene (reference sequence).

V usage is TRBV6-2 or TRBV6-3 and J usage is TRBJ2-2; D unclear. With 4 bases removed from V and 3 bases from J, the gap between germline ends came to 3 bases. This CDR3 region has 12 residues. Germline V lookup: CDR1 MNHEY, CDR2 SVGEGT. CDR3 sequence: CASSSDTGELFF. CDR3 sequence (DNA): TGTGCCAGCAGTTCGGACACCGGGGAGCTGTTTTTT.

V and J are TRBV5-6 and TRBJ2-3, with a possible D match to TRBD2 (6 bases). The CDR3 is made up of 12 amino acids. Germline V gene sequence: CDR1 SGHDT, CDR2 YYEEEE. The V end was cut by 3 bases, the J end by 9 bases, with 11 bases between. The CDR3 DNA reads as TGTGCCAGCAGCTCGGGGGAGTTAACGCAGTATTTT. Encoded protein: CASSSGELTQYF.